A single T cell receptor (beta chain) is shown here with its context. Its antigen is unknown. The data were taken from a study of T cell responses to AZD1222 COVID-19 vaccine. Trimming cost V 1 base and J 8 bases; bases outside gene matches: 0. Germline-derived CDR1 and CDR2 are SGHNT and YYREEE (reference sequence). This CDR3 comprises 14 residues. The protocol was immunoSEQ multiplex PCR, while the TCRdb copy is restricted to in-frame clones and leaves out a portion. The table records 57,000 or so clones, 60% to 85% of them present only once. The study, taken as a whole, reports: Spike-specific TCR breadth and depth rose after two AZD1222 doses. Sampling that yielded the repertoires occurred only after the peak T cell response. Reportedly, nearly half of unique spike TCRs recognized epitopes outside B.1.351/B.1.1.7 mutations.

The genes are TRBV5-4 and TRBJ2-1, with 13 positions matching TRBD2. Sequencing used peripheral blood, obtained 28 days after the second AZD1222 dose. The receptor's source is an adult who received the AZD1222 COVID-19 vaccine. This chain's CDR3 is CASSLTSGGDEQFF. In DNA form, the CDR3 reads TGTGCCAGCAGCTTGACTAGCGGGGGGGATGAGCAGTTCTTC.